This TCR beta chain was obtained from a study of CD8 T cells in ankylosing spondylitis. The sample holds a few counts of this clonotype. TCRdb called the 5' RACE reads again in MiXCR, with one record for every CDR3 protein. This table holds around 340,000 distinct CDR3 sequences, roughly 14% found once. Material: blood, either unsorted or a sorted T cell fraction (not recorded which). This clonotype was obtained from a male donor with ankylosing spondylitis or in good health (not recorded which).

CDR3 coding DNA: TGTGCCATCAGTGGGGGGACTAGCGGGCGAGGCGCAGATACGCAGTATTTT. Protein: CAISGGTSGRGADTQYF. The chain is built from TRBV10-3 and TRBJ2-3; 12 bases align to TRBD2. The CDR3 is 17 residues long. Germline CDR1 ENHRY, CDR2 SYGVKD. J was trimmed by 4 bases and V by 4 bases; bases with no gene match: 9.